This T cell receptor (beta chain) was identified during a study of cytomegalovirus exposure and HLA in healthy donors. The study, taken as a whole, reports: Researchers reported in a later analysis that a missense DCLRE1C variant was tied to TCR beta V- and J-gene trimming.

In regard to this clone: Its antigen is unknown.

With 60 Vbeta and 13 Jbeta primers, the PCR was carried out. TCRdb's copy holds only in-frame clones and misses some; the assay was immunoSEQ multiplex PCR. This sample has some 150,000 clones, with 82% found just once. V shed 4 bases and J shed 5 bases, with 14 bases lying between them. The CDR3 has 13 residues. CDR1 and CDR2 (germline): GTSNPN, SVGIG (reference sequence). The sample taken for sequencing was PBMCs. The chain links TRBV30 to TRBJ2-5; a weak D match, TRBD1 (6 bases). The receptor comes from a man aged 45-65 years in good health and CMV-seropositive. CDR3: CAWTRNRGETQYF. The CDR3 DNA is TGTGCCTGGACCCGAAATAGGGGGGAGACCCAGTACTTC.